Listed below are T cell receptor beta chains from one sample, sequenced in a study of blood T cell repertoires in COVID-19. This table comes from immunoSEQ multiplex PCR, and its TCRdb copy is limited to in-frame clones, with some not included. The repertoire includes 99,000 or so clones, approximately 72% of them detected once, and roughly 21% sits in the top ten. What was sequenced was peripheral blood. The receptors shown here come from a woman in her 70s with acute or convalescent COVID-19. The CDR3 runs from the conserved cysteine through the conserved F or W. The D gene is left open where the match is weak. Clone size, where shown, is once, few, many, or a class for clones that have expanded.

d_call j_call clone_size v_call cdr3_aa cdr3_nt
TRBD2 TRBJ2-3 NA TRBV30 CAWKASGGEDTQYF TGTGCCTGGAAGGCTAGCGGGGGGGAGGATACGCAGTATTTT
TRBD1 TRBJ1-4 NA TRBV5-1 CASSVDRPVTNEKLFF TGCGCCAGCAGCGTGGACAGGCCGGTAACTAATGAAAAACTGTTTTTT
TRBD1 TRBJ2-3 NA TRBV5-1 CASSSGQGSTDTQYF TGCGCCAGCAGCTCCGGACAGGGCAGCACAGATACGCAGTATTTT
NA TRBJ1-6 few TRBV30 CAWSRVGSYNSPLHF TGTGCCTGGAGCAGGGTCGGTTCCTATAATTCACCCCTCCACTTT
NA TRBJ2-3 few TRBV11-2 CASSLGEADTQYF TGTGCCAGCAGCTTGGGAGAGGCAGATACGCAGTATTTT
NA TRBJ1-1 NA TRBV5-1 CASSLVSNTEAFF TGCGCCAGCAGCTTGGTCAGTAACACTGAAGCTTTCTTT
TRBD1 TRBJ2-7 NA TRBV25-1 CASSGGTGLYEQYF TGTGCCAGCAGTGGAGGGACAGGGCTGTACGAGCAGTACTTC
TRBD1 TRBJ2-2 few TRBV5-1 CASEGTGNTGELFF TGCGCCAGCGAGGGGACAGGGAACACCGGGGAGCTGTTTTTT
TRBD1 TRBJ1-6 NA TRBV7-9 CASSLIPGQGNSPLHF TGTGCCAGCAGCTTAATTCCGGGACAGGGGAATTCACCCCTCCACTTT
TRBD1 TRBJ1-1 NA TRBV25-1 CASSKGQGGFKTEAFF TGTGCCAGCAGTAAAGGCCAGGGGGGTTTCAAGACTGAAGCTTTCTTT
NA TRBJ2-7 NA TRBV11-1 CASSLDWDNYEQYF TGTGCCAGCAGCTTAGATTGGGACAACTACGAGCAGTACTTC
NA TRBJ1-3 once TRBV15 CATSRVFVQGTGNTIYF TGTGCCACCAGCAGAGTATTTGTGCAGGGAACAGGAAACACCATATATTTT
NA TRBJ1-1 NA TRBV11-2 CASSLEQGERTEAFF TGTGCCAGCAGCTTGGAACAGGGAGAAAGGACTGAAGCTTTCTTT
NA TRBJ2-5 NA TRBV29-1 CSVARGTEETQYF TGCAGCGTCGCCAGGGGTACCGAAGAGACCCAGTACTTC
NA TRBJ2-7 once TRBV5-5 CASSLQYEQYF TGTGCCAGCAGCCTCCAGTACGAGCAGTACTTC
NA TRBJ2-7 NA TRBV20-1 CSASHRSKLYEQYF TGCAGTGCTAGTCACAGGTCTAAACTTTACGAGCAGTACTTC
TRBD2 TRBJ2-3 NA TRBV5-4 CASQSAAGGSDTQYF TGTGCCAGCCAGAGCGCAGCGGGGGGAAGTGATACGCAGTATTTT
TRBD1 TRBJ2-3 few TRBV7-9 CASSLVTGEEYF TGTGCCAGCAGCTTAGTGACAGGGGAGGAGTATTTT
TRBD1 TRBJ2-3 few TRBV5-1 CASSPTGGSTDTQYF TGCGCCAGCAGCCCGACAGGGGGCAGCACAGATACGCAGTATTTT
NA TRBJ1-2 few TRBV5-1 CASSLMADYGYTF TGCGCCAGCAGCTTGATGGCTGACTATGGCTACACCTTC
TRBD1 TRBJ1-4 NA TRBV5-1 CASSPGQAINEKLFF TGCGCCAGCAGCCCTGGACAGGCGATTAATGAAAAACTGTTTTTT
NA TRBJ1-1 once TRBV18 CASSPPGGPGTFF TGTGCCAGCTCACCACCGGGCGGACCGGGAACTTTCTTT
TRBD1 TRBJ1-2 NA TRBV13 CASSTRQGHGYTF TGTGCCAGCAGCACCCGACAGGGCCATGGCTACACCTTC
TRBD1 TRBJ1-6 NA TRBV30 CAWSFNFGTAHNSPLHF TGTGCCTGGAGTTTCAACTTTGGGACAGCCCATAATTCACCCCTCCACTTT
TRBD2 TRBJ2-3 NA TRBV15 CATSSGTSGTFTDTQYF TGTGCCACCAGCAGTGGGACTAGCGGCACATTCACAGATACGCAGTATTTT
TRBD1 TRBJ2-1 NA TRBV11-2 CASSLDVTGLGDEQFF TGTGCCAGCAGCTTAGATGTGACAGGGCTCGGGGATGAGCAGTTCTTC
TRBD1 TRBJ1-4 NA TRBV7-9 CASTDRGRVGKLFF TGTGCCAGCACCGACAGGGGGCGGGTCGGGAAACTGTTTTTT
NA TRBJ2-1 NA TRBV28 CASSSPNHNNEQFF TGTGCCAGCAGTTCCCCGAATCACAACAATGAGCAGTTCTTC
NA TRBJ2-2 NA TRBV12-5 CASGLVHGGASGELFF TGTGCTAGTGGTTTGGTACACGGGGGTGCGTCCGGGGAGCTGTTTTTT
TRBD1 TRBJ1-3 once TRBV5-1 CASSFSGQGSGNTIYF TGCGCCAGCAGCTTTTCGGGACAGGGCTCTGGAAACACCATATATTTT
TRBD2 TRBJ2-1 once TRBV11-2 CASSLLAGGSSYNEQFF TGTGCCAGCAGCTTACTAGCGGGGGGGAGCTCCTACAATGAGCAGTTCTTC
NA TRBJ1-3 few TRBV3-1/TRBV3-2 CASSQGDISLGNTIYF TGTGCCAGCAGCCAAGGAGACATTAGTCTCGGAAACACCATATATTTT
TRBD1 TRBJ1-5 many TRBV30 CAWSADRGNQPQHF TGTGCCTGGAGTGCAGACAGGGGCAATCAGCCCCAGCATTTT
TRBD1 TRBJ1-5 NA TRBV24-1 CATSDHTTGDNQPQHF TGTGCCACCAGTGATCACACGACAGGGGACAATCAGCCCCAGCATTTT
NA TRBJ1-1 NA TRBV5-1 CASSLVGVSNTEAFF TGCGCCAGCAGCTTGGTCGGGGTGAGTAACACTGAAGCTTTCTTT
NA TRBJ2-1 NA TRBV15 CATSRGGDSQLSYNEQFF TGTGCCACCAGCAGAGGGGGGGACTCTCAATTATCCTACAATGAGCAGTTCTTC
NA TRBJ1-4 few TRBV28 CASDGRRGEKLFF TGTGCCAGCGACGGACGGCGGGGGGAAAAACTGTTTTTT
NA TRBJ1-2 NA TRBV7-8 CASSLGRRIWARGYTF TGTGCCAGCAGCTTAGGCCGTCGAATTTGGGCAAGGGGCTACACCTTC
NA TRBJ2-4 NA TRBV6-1 CASSEGHRDGKIAKNIQYF TGTGCCAGCAGTGAAGGGCACAGGGACGGAAAGATAGCCAAAAACATTCAGTACTTC
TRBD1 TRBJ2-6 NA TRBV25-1 CASSGRTGLTSGANVLTF TGTGCCAGCAGTGGACGGACAGGGCTTACCTCTGGGGCCAACGTCCTGACTTTC
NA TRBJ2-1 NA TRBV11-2 CASSPDSAVYNEQFF TGTGCCAGCAGCCCTGACTCGGCCGTTTACAATGAGCAGTTCTTC
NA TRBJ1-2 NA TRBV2 CASSPLGSYGYTF TGTGCCAGCAGTCCCCTAGGGAGCTATGGCTACACCTTC
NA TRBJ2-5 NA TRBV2 CASSEALGQAETQYF TGTGCCAGCAGTGAAGCGCTTGGCCAGGCAGAGACCCAGTACTTC
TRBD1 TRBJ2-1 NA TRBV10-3 CAISTGNNEQFF TGTGCCATTTCGACAGGGAACAATGAGCAGTTCTTC
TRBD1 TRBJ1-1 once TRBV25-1 CASSGTGWNTEAFF TGTGCCAGCAGTGGGACAGGGTGGAACACTGAAGCTTTCTTT
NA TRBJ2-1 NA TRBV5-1 CASRSETLSYNEQFF TGCGCCAGCAGAAGCGAAACCCTCTCCTACAATGAGCAGTTCTTC
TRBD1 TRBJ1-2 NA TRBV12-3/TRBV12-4 CASRSGQVGGYTF TGTGCCAGCAGGTCAGGACAGGTTGGCGGCTACACCTTC
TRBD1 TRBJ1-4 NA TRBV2 CASRRTGTNEKLFF TGTGCCAGCAGGAGGACAGGGACTAATGAAAAACTGTTTTTT
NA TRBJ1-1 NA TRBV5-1 CASSLDSVGSEAFF TGCGCCAGCAGCTTGGATTCTGTCGGGTCTGAAGCTTTCTTT
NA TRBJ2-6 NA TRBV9 CASSSGSVLTF TGTGCCAGCAGCTCCGGGAGCGTCCTGACTTTC
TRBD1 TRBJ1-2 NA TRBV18 CASSPKGQGNYGYTF TGTGCCAGCTCACCAAAGGGACAGGGGAACTATGGCTACACCTTC
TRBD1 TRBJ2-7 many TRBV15 CATSRPGQGWNEQYF TGTGCCACCAGCAGACCTGGACAGGGGTGGAACGAGCAGTACTTC
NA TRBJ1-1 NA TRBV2 CASSGQSGGGNFF TGTGCCAGCAGTGGGCAGTCGGGGGGCGGCAATTTCTTT
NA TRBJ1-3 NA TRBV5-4 CASSSRTESISGNTIYF TGTGCCAGCAGCTCCAGGACAGAGAGTATCTCTGGAAACACCATATATTTT
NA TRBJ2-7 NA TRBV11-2 CASSLVGHSYEQYF TGTGCCAGCAGCTTAGTCGGACACTCCTACGAGCAGTACTTC